The 13 T cell receptor beta chains listed next were all sequenced from one sample in a study of T cell responses to AZD1222 COVID-19 vaccine. Sequencing used immunoSEQ multiplex PCR; TCRdb keeps in-frame clones, though not all of them. The data hold around 160,000 clones, with just over 90% observed a single time. The sequencing here drew on peripheral blood, taken on day 0 of AZD1222 vaccination. These receptors were collected from an adult in good health.

The chain couples TRBV2 to TRBJ1-5; the match to TRBD1 covers 8 bases. In germline, CDR1 is SNHLY, CDR2 FYNNEI. The CDR3 sequence is 19 residues long. V was clipped by 0 bases and J by 5 bases; unmatched bases: 15. CDR3 bases: TGTGCCAGCAGTGAAGCGATCGAGAGATCAGGGGGCGCCGATCAGCCCCAGCATTTT. Residues: CASSEAIERSGGADQPQHF.

The chain carries TRBV7-9 and TRBJ2-5; D possibly corresponds to TRBD1 (6 bases). Germline V gene data show CDR1 as SEHNR and CDR2 as FQNEAQ (reference sequence). V gave up 6 bases and J gave up 5 bases, with 13 bases separating them. The CDR3 runs to 13 residues. This CDR3 is CASSYQGFETQYF. The DNA of the CDR3 is TGTGCCAGCAGTTATCAGGGGTTTGAGACCCAGTACTTC.

V and J are TRBV5-1 and TRBJ2-7; TRBD2 aligns across 11 bases. This CDR3 contains 15 residues. V lost 4 bases to trimming and J lost 3 bases; unmatched junction nucleotides: 6. In germline, CDR1 is SGHRS, CDR2 YFSETQ. CDR3 sequence reads: CASSIGTSGFYEQYF. The CDR3 DNA follows: TGCGCCAGCAGCATCGGGACTAGCGGCTTCTACGAGCAGTACTTC.

V gene TRBV24-1 combines with J gene TRBJ2-3; D is unresolved. The CDR3 loop spans 12 amino acids. Trimming cost V 5 bases and J 2 bases, with 4 bases left between them. CDR1 and CDR2 from the germline V gene are KGHDR and SFDVKD. The CDR3 loop is CATSGYTDTQYF. The CDR3, as DNA: TGTGCCACCAGTGGGTACACAGATACGCAGTATTTT.

J is TRBJ1-1 and V is TRBV4-1, with 8 nucleotides matching TRBD1. The CDR3 is 18 amino acids. CDR1 and CDR2 (germline): MGHRA, YSYEKL. Trimming took 4 bases from V and 1 from J; bases not matched to a gene: 14. CDR3: CASSPLMSRGQGNTEAFF. The CDR3, as DNA: TGCGCCAGCAGCCCACTTATGTCCCGCGGACAGGGGAACACTGAAGCTTTCTTT.

This chain connects TRBV5-1 to TRBJ2-1; D not certain. Germline V gene data show CDR1 as SGHRS and CDR2 as YFSETQ. The CDR3 totals 15 residues. The V end was cut by 0 bases, the J end by 0 bases, with 7 bases between. CDR3 bases: TGCGCCAGCAGCTTGGACACAAGCTCCTACAATGAGCAGTTCTTC. Residues: CASSLDTSSYNEQFF.

This clone has a single count. The J gene is TRBJ2-2, the V gene TRBV5-4, with 11 positions matching TRBD2. The V segment lost 5 bases and the J segment 0 bases; nucleotides outside the gene matches: 9. CDR3 length equals 18 residues. Germline CDR1 and CDR2: SGHNT and YYREEE (reference sequence). CDR3 coding DNA: TGTGCCAGCAGTCCACCGGGACTAGCGGCCTCGAACACCGGGGAGCTGTTTTTT. Its protein product is CASSPPGLAASNTGELFF.

V usage is TRBV18 and J usage is TRBJ1-1; no firm D call. V lost 1 base and J 5 bases, leaving 11 bases between the germline ends. The CDR3 extends over 14 amino acids. Germline V gene lookup returns CDR1 KGHSH and CDR2 LQKENI. In DNA form, the CDR3 reads TGTGCCAGCTCACCACAGGGTCACGGAACTGAAGCTTTCTTT. Protein sequence: CASSPQGHGTEAFF.

This clone appeared once. The gene calls are TRBV7-8 and TRBJ1-1; TRBD1 might be the D (5 bases). The CDR3 totals 15 residues. Trimming removed 6 bases at V and 0 bases at J, with 14 bases between. Looked up from germline, CDR1 is SGHVS and CDR2 is FQNEAQ. This CDR3 is CASSDTGAMNTEAFF. The CDR3 DNA reads as TGTGCCAGCAGTGATACAGGAGCCATGAACACTGAAGCTTTCTTT.

The table lists this clone with a count of one. This sequence joins TRBV7-9 and TRBJ1-6; 9 bases are a match to TRBD1. Looked up from germline, CDR1 is SEHNR and CDR2 is FQNEAQ (reference sequence). V shed 4 bases, J shed 2 bases, and the junction held 9 bases outside the gene matches. The CDR3 contains 18 residues. The CDR3, as DNA: TGTGCCAGCAGCTCGGATACAGGGGGCACAGCCTATAATTCACCCCTCCACTTT. It is translated as CASSSDTGGTAYNSPLHF.

The rearrangement links TRBV13 to TRBJ1-4; tentatively, D is TRBD1 (5 bases). CDR3 length: 14 residues. V was cut by 6 bases and J by 8 bases, with 16 bases left in between. Germline loops: CDR1 PRHDT, CDR2 FYEKMQ (reference sequence). CDR3 sequence (DNA): TGTGCCAGCAGTCCGGGGGGGACGGAGGAAAAACTGTTTTTT. Translating it yields CASSPGGTEEKLFF.

This sequence joins TRBV10-3 and TRBJ1-2; 7 bases align to TRBD1. This CDR3 is built from 12 residues. CDR1 ENHRY and CDR2 SYGVKD come from the germline V gene. V was clipped by 6 bases and J by 11 bases; unmatched bases: 9. The CDR3 DNA is TGTGCCATCAGGGGGGGACAGAGTAATTACACCTTC. It codes for CAIRGGQSNYTF.

There are a few counts of this clone. The chain employs TRBV5-5 and TRBJ1-3, with 9 bases aligning to TRBD1. Germline V gene sequence: CDR1 SGHKS, CDR2 YYEKEE (reference sequence). V dropped 0 bases and J dropped 0; count of bases not matched to a gene: 10. The CDR3 totals 19 residues. The CDR3 DNA reads TGTGCCAGCAGCTTGGTTTGGGACAGGGATCCGAGCTCTGGAAACACCATATATTTT. Its protein product is CASSLVWDRDPSSGNTIYF.